This T cell receptor (beta chain) was identified during a study of neurological immune-mediated disorders. This clonotype showed up many times. Its specificity is not known. The cDNA came from 5'RACE, which used 10-nucleotide random UMIs. From the 5' RACE reads, TCRdb called clonotypes with MiXCR, one entry per CDR3 protein. The sample consists of 27,000 or so distinct CDR3 sequences, around 21% of them appearing once. The study drew its healthy controls from blood bank volunteers in Maryland, USA. PBMCs stored at -80 C, numbering 2 million, were the origin of the unsorted libraries. Germline V gene data show CDR1 as SGHKS and CDR2 as YYEKEE (reference sequence). This CDR3 comprises 11 residues. V shed 4 bases and J shed 8 bases, with 7 bases lying between them. Whole-study findings and limits: No CDR3 amino acid sequences recurred among expanded clones across subjects, suggesting private repertoires in all groups.

Sequenced: PBMCs. The chain recombines TRBV5-5 with TRBJ2-1, with D possibly matching TRBD2 (5 bases). The clonotype was recovered from a woman aged 60-70 years in good health. DNA of the CDR3: TGTGCCAGCAGCCTGAGGGATGAGCAGTTCTTC. Translating it yields CASSLRDEQFF.